These 24 T cell receptor beta chains were sequenced from one sample in a study of T cell changes during pregnancy in multiple sclerosis. Sequenced by immunoSEQ multiplex PCR; TCRdb stores in-frame clones only, minus some. The sample contains roughly 53,000 clones, around nine tenths of which appear only once. The starting material was CD4+ T cells from peripheral blood mononuclear cells, obtained in the second trimester of pregnancy. These receptors all come from a female donor in good health, enrolled as a control in a pregnancy study.

The chain has TRBV15 and TRBJ1-6; possible D gene TRBD1, 6 bases. The germline CDR1 and CDR2 sequences are LNHNV and YYDKDF (reference sequence). This CDR3 contains 17 residues. Deletions cut 5 bases from V and 0 bases from J, with 14 bases between. The CDR3 nucleotides are TGTGCCACCAGCCCTCCCCCGACAGGCTCCTATAATTCACCCCTCCACTTT. Translation: CATSPPPTGSYNSPLHF.

The chain has TRBV14 and TRBJ2-7, with D maybe TRBD1 (6 bases). The CDR3 runs 13 residues. The germline CDR1 and CDR2 sequences are SGHDN and FVKESK. V was clipped by 6 bases and J by 4 bases, with 13 bases between them. CDR3 sequence reads: CASSSGTRYEQYF. CDR3 sequence (DNA): TGTGCCAGCAGTTCGGGGACACGGTACGAGCAGTACTTC.

The chain employs TRBV7-8 and TRBJ1-5, with TRBD1 identical over 9 bases. This CDR3 spans 18 amino acids. Trimming removed 3 bases from V and 3 bases from J; junction bases left unmatched: 12. From germline, CDR1 is SGHVS and CDR2 FQNEAQ. The chain's CDR3 is CASSLFFSGQGSNQPQHF. The CDR3 region has the DNA TGTGCCAGCAGCTTGTTTTTTTCGGGACAGGGCTCCAATCAGCCCCAGCATTTT. The full variable domain, with the rest looked up from reference TRBV7-8 and TRBJ1-5, is GAGVSQSPRYKVAKRGQDVALRCDPISGHVSLFWYQQALGQGPEFLTYFQNEAQLDKSGLPSDRFFAERPEGSVSTLKIQRTQQEDSAVYLCASSLFFSGQGSNQPQHFGDGTRLSIL.

The chain couples TRBV19 to TRBJ2-3, with D perhaps matching TRBD2 (6 bases). Trimming removed 5 bases at V and 3 bases at J, with 9 bases between. This CDR3 contains 13 residues. Germline loops: CDR1 LNHDA, CDR2 SQIVND (reference sequence). The CDR3 loop reads CASSELATDTQYF. The CDR3 bases are TGTGCCAGTAGTGAACTAGCAACAGATACGCAGTATTTT.

This chain connects TRBV5-5 to TRBJ1-2; D is unclear. The V end lost 2 bases, the J end lost 4 bases, and 18 bases lay between the germline ends. The CDR3 is 16 residues long. Germline-derived CDR1 and CDR2 are SGHKS and YYEKEE (reference sequence). CDR3 sequence: CASSFVGSSYGYGYTF. CDR3 nucleotides: TGTGCCAGCAGCTTTGTAGGGAGTTCCTATGGCTATGGCTACACCTTC.

This chain links TRBV27 with TRBJ2-6; D is unresolved. This CDR3 is built from 15 residues. The ends were cut back, 5 bases at V and 9 bases at J, with 17 bases in the middle. The V gene's germline CDR1 is MNHEY and CDR2 SMNVEV (reference sequence). CDR3 in DNA: TGTGCCAGCAGTCCGAGGATAGACCAGAGCAACGTCCTGACTTTC. The encoded protein is CASSPRIDQSNVLTF.

This rearrangement joins TRBV7-9 to TRBJ1-1; possible D gene TRBD1, 5 bases. This CDR3 region has 14 residues. Trimming left V 0 bases short and J 7 bases short, with 12 bases between. CDR1 is SEHNR and CDR2 is FQNEAQ in the germline V gene (reference sequence). CDR3 residues: CASSLAGAINEAFF. The CDR3 DNA is TGTGCCAGCAGCTTAGCAGGGGCTATAAATGAAGCTTTCTTT.

CDR3 residues: CASSEVPGGLTDTQYF. The DNA for the CDR3 is TGTGCCAGCAGTGAAGTCCCCGGGGGGCTCACAGATACGCAGTATTTT. The rearrangement joins TRBV6-1 to TRBJ2-3; possible D gene TRBD2, 7 bases. Trimming removed 1 base from V and 2 bases from J, with 13 bases in between. Germline CDR1 and CDR2: MNHNS and SASEGT. This CDR3 has 16 residues.

The genes are TRBV19 and TRBJ1-2, with 7 bases fitting TRBD1. Trimming removed 3 bases from V and 2 bases from J; junction bases left unmatched: 9. The CDR3 consists of 16 residues. CDR1 and CDR2 from the germline V gene are LNHDA and SQIVND (reference sequence). CDR3 in amino acids: CASSIGGGRGNYGYTF. The CDR3 nucleotides read TGTGCCAGTAGTATCGGGGGAGGCAGGGGGAACTATGGCTACACCTTC.

J is TRBJ1-4 and V is TRBV7-9; 7 nucleotides match TRBD1. Trimming cost V 5 bases and J 5 bases; bases outside gene matches: 5. Germline-derived CDR1 and CDR2 are SEHNR and FQNEAQ (reference sequence). The CDR3 covers 14 residues. For the CDR3, the DNA is TGTGCCAGCAGCGCCGGGACAGCAAATGAAAAACTGTTTTTT. Amino acids: CASSAGTANEKLFF.

CDR3 sequence (DNA): TGTGCCAGCAGCTTGGGGGGACACCTAGACACTGAAGCTTTCTTT. Translated: CASSLGGHLDTEAFF. The chain combines TRBV5-4 with TRBJ1-1; TRBD1 is a possible D gene (6 bases). The length of the CDR3 is 15 residues. V was clipped by 0 bases and J by 3 bases, with 12 bases between them. The V gene's germline CDR1 is SGHNT and CDR2 YYREEE (reference sequence).

The J gene is TRBJ2-7, the V gene TRBV11-2; tentatively, D is TRBD1 (6 bases). From germline, CDR1 is SGHAT and CDR2 FQNNGV. The CDR3 length is 11 residues. Trimming removed 5 bases from V and 8 bases from J, with 10 bases in between. CDR3 region: CASSRTGKQYF. The CDR3 DNA is TGTGCCAGCAGCCGAACAGGGAAGCAGTACTTC.

The V and J genes are TRBV6-1 and TRBJ1-3, with TRBD1 matching over 7 bases. Germline CDR1 is MNHNS and CDR2 is SASEGT. J gave up 0 bases and V 4 bases, and 9 bases lay outside the gene matches. The CDR3 length is 17 residues. CDR3 in DNA: TGTGCCAGCAGTGTTCGGACAGGTGCATACTCTGGAAACACCATATATTTT. Its protein is CASSVRTGAYSGNTIYF.

This chain joins TRBV6-1 and TRBJ1-1; no clear D gene. The germline CDR1 and CDR2 sequences are MNHNS and SASEGT. V lost 7 bases and J lost 0, with 9 bases in between. The CDR3 contains 13 residues. The CDR3 DNA is TGTGCCAGCAACTTGGACTTGAACACTGAAGCTTTCTTT. Its protein product is CASNLDLNTEAFF.

J is TRBJ2-3 and V is TRBV11-3; 8 bases match TRBD1. Per germline, CDR1 SGHNT and CDR2 YENEEA. This CDR3 has 15 amino acids. V shed 8 bases and J 2 bases; nucleotides not matched to a gene: 9. The CDR3 here is CASAGQGRSTDTQYF. Written as DNA, the CDR3 is TGTGCCAGCGCAGGACAGGGAAGGTCCACAGATACGCAGTATTTT.

This clone was detected only once. The chain recombines TRBV6-5 with TRBJ1-1; D gene unclear. V lost 8 bases, J lost 1 base, and 11 bases lay in between. Looked up from germline, CDR1 is MNHEY and CDR2 is SVGAGI. This CDR3 comprises 13 residues. DNA for the CDR3: TGTGCCAGCTTCGGAGGGAGGAACACTGAAGCTTTCTTT. It specifies CASFGGRNTEAFF.

The chain joins TRBV6-1 to TRBJ1-2, with D perhaps matching TRBD1 (6 bases). The CDR3 has 15 amino acids. In germline, CDR1 is MNHNS, CDR2 SASEGT. V lost 7 bases to trimming and J lost 6 bases, with 21 bases between them. The CDR3 loop reads CASTRGGGGEDGYTF. The CDR3 nucleotides are TGTGCCAGCACCCGGGGGGGCGGGGGTGAGGATGGCTACACCTTC.

This chain uses TRBV11-3 with TRBJ2-2; D gene uncertain. The V gene lost 4 bases and the J gene lost 1 base, with 16 bases spanning the gap. The germline V gene has CDR1 SGHNT and CDR2 YENEEA. There are 17 residues in the CDR3. The CDR3 DNA follows: TGTGCCAGCAGCTCCCCCTTTAGCAGAAGGAACACCGGGGAGCTGTTTTTT. Translating it yields CASSSPFSRRNTGELFF.

V is TRBV30 and J is TRBJ1-1; D remains ambiguous. The V gene's germline CDR1 is GTSNPN and CDR2 SVGIG (reference sequence). The CDR3 sequence is 14 residues long. Trimming pared 2 bases from V and 4 bases from J, leaving 14 bases between. The CDR3 sequence: CAWSKGTAGTEAFF. The CDR3 region has the DNA TGTGCCTGGAGTAAAGGCACGGCGGGCACTGAAGCTTTCTTT.

This clone was seen just once. This rearrangement joins TRBV7-9 to TRBJ1-1; no clear D. Germline V gene data show CDR1 as SEHNR and CDR2 as FQNEAQ (reference sequence). The CDR3 covers 17 residues. Trimming cost V 3 bases and J 5 bases, with 22 bases left between them. Here the CDR3 DNA reads TGTGCCAGCAGCTTTAATCTCGTCGCGGGTCGGGTGACTGAAGCTTTCTTT. Its translation is CASSFNLVAGRVTEAFF.

This chain uses TRBV14 with TRBJ2-3; 12 bases match TRBD2. The germline V gene encodes CDR1 SGHDN and CDR2 FVKESK. The CDR3 runs 17 residues. The ends lost 2 bases at V and 1 base at J; junction bases unmatched: 4. In DNA, the CDR3 is TGTGCCAGCAGCCAAAGAAGACTAGCGGGGGGCACAGATACGCAGTATTTT. Translating it yields CASSQRRLAGGTDTQYF.

In this sample, this clone turned up once. Here the CDR3 reads CASSSKPGRGIHEQYF. The CDR3 nucleotides read TGTGCCAGCAGCTCAAAACCGGGCAGGGGGATCCACGAGCAGTACTTC. The J gene is TRBJ2-7, the V gene TRBV7-3, with TRBD1 matching 7 bases. The CDR3 runs to 16 residues. CDR1 and CDR2 (germline): SGHTA, FQGTGA. V dropped 4 bases and J dropped 5; count of bases not matched to a gene: 14.

J is TRBJ1-5 and V is TRBV19, with D maybe TRBD1 (5 bases). Trimming pared 3 bases from V and 1 base from J, leaving 10 bases between. Germline CDR1 LNHDA, CDR2 SQIVND (reference sequence). This CDR3 region has 15 residues. CDR3 in amino acids: CASSIARASNQPQHF. In DNA form, the CDR3 reads TGTGCCAGTAGTATCGCCAGGGCCAGCAATCAGCCCCAGCATTTT. Variable domain in full (rest from reference TRBV19 and TRBJ1-5): DGGITQSPKYLFRKEGQNVTLSCEQNLNHDAMYWYRQDPGQGLRLIYYSQIVNDFQKGDIAEGYSVSREKKESFPLTVTSAQKNPTAFYLCASSIARASNQPQHFGDGTRLSIL.

V is TRBV5-4 and J is TRBJ1-2; 8 bases align to TRBD1. Per the germline V gene, CDR1 is SGHNT and CDR2 is YYREEE (reference sequence). The CDR3 has 15 amino acids. Trimming removed 0 bases from V and 4 bases from J; junction bases left unmatched: 5. The CDR3 loop is CASSLGQGASYGYTF. CDR3 sequence (DNA): TGTGCCAGCAGCTTGGGGCAGGGGGCAAGCTATGGCTACACCTTC.